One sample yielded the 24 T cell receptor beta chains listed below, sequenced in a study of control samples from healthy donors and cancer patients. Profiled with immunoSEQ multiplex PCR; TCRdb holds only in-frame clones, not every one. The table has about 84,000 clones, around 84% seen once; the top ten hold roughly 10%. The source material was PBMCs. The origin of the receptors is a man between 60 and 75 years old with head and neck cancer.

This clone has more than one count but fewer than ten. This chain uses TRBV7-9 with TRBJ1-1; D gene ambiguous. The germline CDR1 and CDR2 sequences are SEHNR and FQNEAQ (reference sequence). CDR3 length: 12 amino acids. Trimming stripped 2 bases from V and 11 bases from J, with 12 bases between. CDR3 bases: TGTGCCAGCAGCTTAACGGAGTCTAGGGCTTTCTTT. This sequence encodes CASSLTESRAFF.

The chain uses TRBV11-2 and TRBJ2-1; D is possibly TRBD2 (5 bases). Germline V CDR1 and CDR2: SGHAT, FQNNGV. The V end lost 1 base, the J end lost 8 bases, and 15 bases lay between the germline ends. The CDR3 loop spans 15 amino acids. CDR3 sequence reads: CASSLGTSLSDEQFF. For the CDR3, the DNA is TGTGCCAGCAGCTTAGGGACTTCCCTGTCCGATGAGCAGTTCTTC.

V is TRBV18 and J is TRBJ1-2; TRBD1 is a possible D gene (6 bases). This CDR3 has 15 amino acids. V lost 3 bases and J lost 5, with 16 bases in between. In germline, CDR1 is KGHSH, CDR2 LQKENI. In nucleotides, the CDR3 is TGTGCCAGCTCACCGGTCGGGGGCGTTGGATATGGCTACACCTTC. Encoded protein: CASSPVGGVGYGYTF. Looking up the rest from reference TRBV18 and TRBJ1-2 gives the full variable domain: NAGVMQNPRHLVRRRGQEARLRCSPMKGHSHVYWYRQLPEEGLKFMVYLQKENIIDESGMPKERFSAEFPKEGPSILRIQQVVRGDSAAYFCASSPVGGVGYGYTFGSGTRLTVV.

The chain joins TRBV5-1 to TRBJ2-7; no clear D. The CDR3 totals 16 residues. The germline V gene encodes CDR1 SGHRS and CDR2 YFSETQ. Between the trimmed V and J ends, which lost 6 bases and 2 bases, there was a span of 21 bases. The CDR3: CASTPSWSRQTYEQYF. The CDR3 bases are TGCGCCAGCACCCCGAGTTGGTCCCGACAAACCTACGAGCAGTACTTC. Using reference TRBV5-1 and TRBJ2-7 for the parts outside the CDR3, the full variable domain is KAGVTQTPRYLIKTRGQQVTLSCSPISGHRSVSWYQQTPGQGLQFLFEYFSETQRNKGNFPGRFSGRQFSNSRSEMNVSTLELGDSALYLCASTPSWSRQTYEQYFGPGTRLTVT.

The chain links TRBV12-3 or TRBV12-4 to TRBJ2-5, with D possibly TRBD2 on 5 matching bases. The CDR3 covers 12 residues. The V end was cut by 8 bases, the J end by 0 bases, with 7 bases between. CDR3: CASGGNQETQYF. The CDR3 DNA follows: TGTGCCAGCGGAGGAAACCAAGAGACCCAGTACTTC.

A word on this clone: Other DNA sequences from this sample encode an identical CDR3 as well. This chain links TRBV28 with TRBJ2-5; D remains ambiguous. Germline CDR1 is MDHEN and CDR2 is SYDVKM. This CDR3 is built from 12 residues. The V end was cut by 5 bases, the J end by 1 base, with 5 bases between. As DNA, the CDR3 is TGTGCCAGCAGTCCGGGCCAAGAGACCCAGTACTTC. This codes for CASSPGQETQYF.

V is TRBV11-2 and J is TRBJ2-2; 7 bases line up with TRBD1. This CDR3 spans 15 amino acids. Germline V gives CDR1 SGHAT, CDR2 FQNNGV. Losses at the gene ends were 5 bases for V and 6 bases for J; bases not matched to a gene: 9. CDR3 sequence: CASSTGTVGAGELFF. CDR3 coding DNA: TGTGCCAGCAGCACCGGGACAGTTGGCGCCGGGGAGCTGTTTTTT. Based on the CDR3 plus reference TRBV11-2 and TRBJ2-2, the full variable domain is EAGVAQSPRYKIIEKRQSVAFWCNPISGHATLYWYQQILGQGPKLLIQFQNNGVVDDSQLPKDRFSAERLKGVDSTLKIQPAKLEDSAVYLCASSTGTVGAGELFFGEGSRLTVL.

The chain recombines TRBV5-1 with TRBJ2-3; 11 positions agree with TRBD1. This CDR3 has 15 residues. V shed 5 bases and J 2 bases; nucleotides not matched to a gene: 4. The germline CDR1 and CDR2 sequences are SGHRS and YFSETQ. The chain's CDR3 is CASRRTGGYTDTQYF. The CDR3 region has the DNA TGCGCCAGCAGACGGACAGGGGGCTACACAGATACGCAGTATTTT.

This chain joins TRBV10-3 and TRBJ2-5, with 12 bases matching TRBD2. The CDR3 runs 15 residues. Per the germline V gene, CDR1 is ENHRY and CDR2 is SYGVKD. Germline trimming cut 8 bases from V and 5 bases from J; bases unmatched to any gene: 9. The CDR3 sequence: CAIRKTSGSVETQYF. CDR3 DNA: TGTGCCATCCGAAAGACTAGCGGGAGTGTGGAGACCCAGTACTTC.

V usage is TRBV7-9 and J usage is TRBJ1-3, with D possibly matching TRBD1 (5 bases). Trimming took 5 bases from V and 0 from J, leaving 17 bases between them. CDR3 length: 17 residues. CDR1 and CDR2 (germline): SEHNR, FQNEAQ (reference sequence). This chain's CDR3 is CASSGGNREPSGNTIYF. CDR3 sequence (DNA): TGTGCCAGCAGCGGGGGGAACAGAGAGCCCTCTGGAAACACCATATATTTT.

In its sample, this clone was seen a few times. CDR3 protein: CASSQDMAGGYGYTF. As DNA, the CDR3 is TGTGCCAGCAGCCAAGATATGGCCGGGGGCTATGGCTACACCTTC. The chain carries TRBV3-1 (or the pseudogene TRBV3-2) and TRBJ1-2, with TRBD1 as a possible D gene (5 bases). Between the trimmed V and J ends, which lost 0 bases and 4 bases, there was a span of 12 bases. The germline V gene encodes CDR1 LGHDT and CDR2 YNNKEL (reference sequence). This CDR3 is 15 amino acids long.

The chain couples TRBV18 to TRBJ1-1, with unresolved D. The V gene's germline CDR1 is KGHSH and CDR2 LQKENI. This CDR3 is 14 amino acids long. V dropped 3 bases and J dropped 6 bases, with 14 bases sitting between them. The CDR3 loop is CASSPQAIWAEAFF. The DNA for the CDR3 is TGTGCCAGCTCACCCCAAGCCATTTGGGCTGAAGCTTTCTTT.

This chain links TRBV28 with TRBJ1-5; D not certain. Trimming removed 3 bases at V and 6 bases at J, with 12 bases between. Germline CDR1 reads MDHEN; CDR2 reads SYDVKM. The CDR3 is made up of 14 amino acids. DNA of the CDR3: TGTGCCAGCAGTTTTCGAGGGTACACTCAGCCCCAGCATTTT. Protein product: CASSFRGYTQPQHF. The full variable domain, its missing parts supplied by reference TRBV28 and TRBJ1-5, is DVKVTQSSRYLVKRTGEKVFLECVQDMDHENMFWYRQDPGLGLRLIYFSYDVKMKEKGDIPEGYSVSREKKERFSLILESASTNQTSMYLCASSFRGYTQPQHFGDGTRLSIL.

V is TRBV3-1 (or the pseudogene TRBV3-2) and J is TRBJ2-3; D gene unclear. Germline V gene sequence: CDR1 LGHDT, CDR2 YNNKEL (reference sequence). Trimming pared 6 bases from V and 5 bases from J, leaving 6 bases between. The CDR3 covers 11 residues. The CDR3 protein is CASSLRDTQYF. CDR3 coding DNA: TGTGCCAGCAGTCTAAGAGATACGCAGTATTTT.

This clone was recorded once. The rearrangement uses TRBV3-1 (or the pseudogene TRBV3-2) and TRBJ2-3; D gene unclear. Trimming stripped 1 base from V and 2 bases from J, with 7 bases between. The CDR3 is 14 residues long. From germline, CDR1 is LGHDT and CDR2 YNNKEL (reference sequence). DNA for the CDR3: TGTGCCAGCAGCCAAGGGTTCTCCACAGATACGCAGTATTTT. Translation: CASSQGFSTDTQYF.

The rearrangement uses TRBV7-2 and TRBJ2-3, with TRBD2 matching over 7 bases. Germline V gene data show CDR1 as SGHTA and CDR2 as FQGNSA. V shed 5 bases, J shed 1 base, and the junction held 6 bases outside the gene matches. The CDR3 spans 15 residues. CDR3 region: CASSPVSGGTDTQYF. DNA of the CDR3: TGTGCCAGCAGCCCGGTGAGCGGGGGCACAGATACGCAGTATTTT.

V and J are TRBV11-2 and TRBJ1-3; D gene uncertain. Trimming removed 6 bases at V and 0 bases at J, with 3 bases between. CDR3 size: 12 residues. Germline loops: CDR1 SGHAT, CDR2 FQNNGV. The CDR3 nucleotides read TGTGCCAGCAGTGGCTCTGGAAACACCATATATTTT. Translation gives CASSGSGNTIYF.

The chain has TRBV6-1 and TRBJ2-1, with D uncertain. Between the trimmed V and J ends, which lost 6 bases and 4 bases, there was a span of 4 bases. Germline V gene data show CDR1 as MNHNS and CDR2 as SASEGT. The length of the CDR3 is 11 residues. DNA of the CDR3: TGTGCCAGCAGCCGGTACAATGAGCAGTTCTTC. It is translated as CASSRYNEQFF.

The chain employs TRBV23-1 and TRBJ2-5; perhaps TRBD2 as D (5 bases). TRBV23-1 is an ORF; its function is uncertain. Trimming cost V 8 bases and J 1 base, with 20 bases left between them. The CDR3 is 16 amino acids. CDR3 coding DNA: TGCGCCAGCCGCCCGGGGTGGCAACGCCCCCAAGAGACCCAGTACTTC. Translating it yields CASRPGWQRPQETQYF.

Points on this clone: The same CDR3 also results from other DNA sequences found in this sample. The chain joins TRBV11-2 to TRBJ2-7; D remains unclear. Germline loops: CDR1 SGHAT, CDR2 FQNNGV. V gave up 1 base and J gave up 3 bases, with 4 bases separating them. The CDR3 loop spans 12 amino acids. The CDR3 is CASSLGYYEQYF. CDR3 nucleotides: TGTGCCAGCAGCTTAGGTTACTACGAGCAGTACTTC.

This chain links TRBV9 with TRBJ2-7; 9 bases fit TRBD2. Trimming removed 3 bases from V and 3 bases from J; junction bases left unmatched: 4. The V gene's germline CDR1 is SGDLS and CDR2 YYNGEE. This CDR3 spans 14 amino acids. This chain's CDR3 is CASSAGTSNYEQYF. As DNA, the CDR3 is TGTGCCAGCAGCGCCGGGACTAGCAACTACGAGCAGTACTTC. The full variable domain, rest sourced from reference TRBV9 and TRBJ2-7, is DSGVTQTPKHLITATGQRVTLRCSPRSGDLSVYWYQQSLDQGLQFLIQYYNGEERAKGNILERFSAQQFPDLHSELNLSSLELGDSALYFCASSAGTSNYEQYFGPGTRLTVT.

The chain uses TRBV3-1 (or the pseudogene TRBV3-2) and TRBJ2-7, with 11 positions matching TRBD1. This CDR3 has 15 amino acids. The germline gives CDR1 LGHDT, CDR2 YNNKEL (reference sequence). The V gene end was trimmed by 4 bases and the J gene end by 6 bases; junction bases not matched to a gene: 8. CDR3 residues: CASSPRGQGASEQYF. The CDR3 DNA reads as TGTGCCAGCAGCCCCAGAGGACAGGGGGCATCCGAGCAGTACTTC.

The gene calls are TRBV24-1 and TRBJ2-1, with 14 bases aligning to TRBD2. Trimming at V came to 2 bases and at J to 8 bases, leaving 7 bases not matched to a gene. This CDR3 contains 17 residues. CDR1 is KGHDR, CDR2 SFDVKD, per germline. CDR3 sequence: CATSDSATSGRAHEQFF. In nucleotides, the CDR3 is TGTGCCACCAGTGATTCTGCGACTAGCGGGAGGGCCCATGAGCAGTTCTTC.

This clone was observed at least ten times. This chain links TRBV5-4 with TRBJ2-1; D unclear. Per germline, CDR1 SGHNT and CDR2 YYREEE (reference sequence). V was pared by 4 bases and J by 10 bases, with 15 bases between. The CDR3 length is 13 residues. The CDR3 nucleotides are TGTGCCAGCAGCAGTGTCGGTGCCCGAGAGCAGTTCTTC. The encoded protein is CASSSVGAREQFF. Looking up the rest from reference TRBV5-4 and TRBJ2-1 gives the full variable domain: ETGVTQSPTHLIKTRGQQVTLRCSSQSGHNTVSWYQQALGQGPQFIFQYYREEENGRGNFPPRFSGLQFPNYSSELNVNALELDDSALYLCASSSVGAREQFFGPGTRLTVL.